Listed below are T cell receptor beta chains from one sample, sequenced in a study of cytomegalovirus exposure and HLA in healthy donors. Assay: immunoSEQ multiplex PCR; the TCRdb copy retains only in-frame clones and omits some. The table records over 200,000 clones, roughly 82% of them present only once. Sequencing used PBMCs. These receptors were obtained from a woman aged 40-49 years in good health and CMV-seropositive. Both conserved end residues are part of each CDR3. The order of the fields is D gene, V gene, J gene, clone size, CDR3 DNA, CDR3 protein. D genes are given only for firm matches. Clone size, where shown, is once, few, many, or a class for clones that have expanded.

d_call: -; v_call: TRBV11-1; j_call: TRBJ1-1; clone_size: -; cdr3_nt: TGTGCCAGCAGCCCGGGGAGTGAAAGGACTGAAGCTTTCTTT; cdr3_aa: CASSPGSERTEAFF
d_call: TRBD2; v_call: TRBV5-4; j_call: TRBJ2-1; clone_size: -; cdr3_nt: TGTGCCAGCAGCGGGGGGGCGGGAGGCCCTGGTGAGCAGTTCTTC; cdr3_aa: CASSGGAGGPGEQFF
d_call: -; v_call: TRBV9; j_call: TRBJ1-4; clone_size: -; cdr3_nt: TGTGCCAGCAGCGACGGGTCCAGCGAAAAACTGTTTTTT; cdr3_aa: CASSDGSSEKLFF
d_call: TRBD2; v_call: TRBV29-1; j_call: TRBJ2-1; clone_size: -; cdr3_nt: TGCAGCGTCGGGGGTCAGCGGGGCTTAAACAATGAGCAGTTCTTC; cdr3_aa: CSVGGQRGLNNEQFF
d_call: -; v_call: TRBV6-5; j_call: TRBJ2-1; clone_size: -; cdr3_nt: TGTGCCAGCAGTTACTCGGGGGCGAGTTACAATGAGCAGTTCTTC; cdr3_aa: CASSYSGASYNEQFF
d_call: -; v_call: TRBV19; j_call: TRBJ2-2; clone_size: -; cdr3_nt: TGTGCCAGTAAATGGTCGTATGGTATCGGGACCGGGGAGCTGTTTTTT; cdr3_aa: CASKWSYGIGTGELFF
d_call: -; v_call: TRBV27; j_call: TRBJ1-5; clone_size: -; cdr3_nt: TGTGCCAGCAGTTTAAGGCGGTCTTCGGAGCCCCAGCATTTT; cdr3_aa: CASSLRRSSEPQHF
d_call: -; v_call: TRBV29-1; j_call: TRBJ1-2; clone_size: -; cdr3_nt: TGCAGCGTGTCCGGGAGGCCGGAGGACTATGGCTACACCTTC; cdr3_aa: CSVSGRPEDYGYTF
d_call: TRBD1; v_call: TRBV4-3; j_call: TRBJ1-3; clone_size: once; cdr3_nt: TGCGCCAGCAGCCAAGGACAGGGAAACTCTGGAAACACCATATATTTT; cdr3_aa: CASSQGQGNSGNTIYF
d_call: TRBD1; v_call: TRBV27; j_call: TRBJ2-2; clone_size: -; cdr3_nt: TGTGCCAGCAGTTTATCGATTTACAGGGGAAAAACCGGGGAGCTGTTTTTT; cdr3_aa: CASSLSIYRGKTGELFF
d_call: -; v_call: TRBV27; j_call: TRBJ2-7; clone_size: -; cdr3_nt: TGTGCCAGCAGTGCCGGGACTCTCAATGCCTACGTGGAGCAGTACTTC; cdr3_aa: CASSAGTLNAYVEQYF